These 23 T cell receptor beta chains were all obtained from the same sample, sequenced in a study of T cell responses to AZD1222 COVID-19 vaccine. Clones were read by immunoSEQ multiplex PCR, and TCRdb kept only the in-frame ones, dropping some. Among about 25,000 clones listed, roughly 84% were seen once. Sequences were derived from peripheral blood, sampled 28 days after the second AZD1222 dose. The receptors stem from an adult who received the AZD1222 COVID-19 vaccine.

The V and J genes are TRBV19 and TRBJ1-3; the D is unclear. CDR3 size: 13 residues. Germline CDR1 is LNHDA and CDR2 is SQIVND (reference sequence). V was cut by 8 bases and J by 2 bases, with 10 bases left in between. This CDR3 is CASFSGTGNTIYF. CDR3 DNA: TGTGCCAGTTTCTCAGGCACTGGAAACACCATATATTTT.

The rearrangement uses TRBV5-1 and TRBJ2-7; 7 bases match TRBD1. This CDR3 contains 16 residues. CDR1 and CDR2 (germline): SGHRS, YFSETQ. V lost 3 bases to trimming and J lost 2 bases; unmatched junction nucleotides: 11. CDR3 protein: CASSSGQTITPYEQYF. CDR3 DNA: TGCGCCAGCAGCTCGGGACAGACTATCACGCCCTACGAGCAGTACTTC. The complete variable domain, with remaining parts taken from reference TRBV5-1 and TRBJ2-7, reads KAGVTQTPRYLIKTRGQQVTLSCSPISGHRSVSWYQQTPGQGLQFLFEYFSETQRNKGNFPGRFSGRQFSNSRSEMNVSTLELGDSALYLCASSSGQTITPYEQYFGPGTRLTVT.

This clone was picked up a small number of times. The CDR3 region has the DNA TGTGCCAGCAGCGTAGGGGAGGGACTAGCGGGAGATGAGCAGTACTTC. It codes for CASSVGEGLAGDEQYF. The rearrangement links TRBV9 to TRBJ2-7; 14 bases are a match to TRBD2. The trim removed 0 bases at V and 7 bases at J, leaving 6 bases unmatched. The CDR3 sequence is 16 residues long. From germline, CDR1 is SGDLS and CDR2 YYNGEE.

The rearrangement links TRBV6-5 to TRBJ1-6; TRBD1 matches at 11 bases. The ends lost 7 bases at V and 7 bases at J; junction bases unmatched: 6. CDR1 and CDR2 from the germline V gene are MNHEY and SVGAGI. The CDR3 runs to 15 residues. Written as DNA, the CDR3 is TGTGCCAGCACCCGGACAGGGGGCCAAAATTCACCCCTCCACTTT. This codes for CASTRTGGQNSPLHF.

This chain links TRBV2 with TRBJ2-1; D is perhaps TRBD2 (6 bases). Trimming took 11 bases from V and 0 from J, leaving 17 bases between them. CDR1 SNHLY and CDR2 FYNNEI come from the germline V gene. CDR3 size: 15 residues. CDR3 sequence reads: CAAQGGGSSYNEQFF. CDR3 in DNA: TGTGCCGCCCAGGGTGGGGGGAGCTCCTACAATGAGCAGTTCTTC.

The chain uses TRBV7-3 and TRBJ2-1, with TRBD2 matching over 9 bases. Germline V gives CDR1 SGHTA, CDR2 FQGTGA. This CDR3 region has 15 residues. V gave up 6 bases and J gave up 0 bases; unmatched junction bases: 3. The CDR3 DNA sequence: TGTGCCAGCAGGGTTAGCGGGAGCTCCTACAATGAGCAGTTCTTC. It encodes CASRVSGSSYNEQFF.

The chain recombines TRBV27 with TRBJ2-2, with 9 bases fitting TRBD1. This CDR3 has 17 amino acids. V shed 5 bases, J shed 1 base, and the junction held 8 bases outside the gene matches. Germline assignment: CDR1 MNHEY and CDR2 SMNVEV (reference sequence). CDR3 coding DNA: TGTGCCAGCAGTGCCGGACAGGGGTTCGGGAACACCGGGGAGCTGTTTTTT. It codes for CASSAGQGFGNTGELFF.

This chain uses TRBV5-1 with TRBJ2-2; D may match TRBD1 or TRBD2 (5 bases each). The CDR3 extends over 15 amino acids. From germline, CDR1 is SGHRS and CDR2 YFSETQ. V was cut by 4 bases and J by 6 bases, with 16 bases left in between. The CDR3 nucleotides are TGCGCCAGCAGCACCCGGGACGGCGGATCCGGGGAGCTGTTTTTT. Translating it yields CASSTRDGGSGELFF.

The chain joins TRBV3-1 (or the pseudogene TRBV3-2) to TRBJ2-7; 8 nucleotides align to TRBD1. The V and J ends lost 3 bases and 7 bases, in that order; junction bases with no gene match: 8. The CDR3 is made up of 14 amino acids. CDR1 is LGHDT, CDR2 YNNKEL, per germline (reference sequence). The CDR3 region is CASSQATGVGEQYF. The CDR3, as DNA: TGTGCCAGCAGCCAGGCGACAGGGGTGGGTGAGCAGTACTTC.

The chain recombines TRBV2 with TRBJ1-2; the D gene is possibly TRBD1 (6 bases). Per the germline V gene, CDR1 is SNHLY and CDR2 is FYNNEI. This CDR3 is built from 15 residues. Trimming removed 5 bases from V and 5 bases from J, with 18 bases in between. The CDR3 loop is CASSKSGGASYGYTF. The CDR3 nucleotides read TGTGCCAGCAGTAAAAGTGGGGGGGCCTCTTATGGCTACACCTTC.

This CDR3 is CATSRASSAFEQYF. Here the CDR3 DNA reads TGTGCCACCAGCAGAGCCTCTAGCGCGTTCGAGCAGTACTTC. V gene TRBV15 combines with J gene TRBJ2-7; D is possibly TRBD2 (6 bases). CDR1 and CDR2 from the germline V gene are LNHNV and YYDKDF (reference sequence). The CDR3 runs 14 residues. V was trimmed by 1 base and J by 6 bases, leaving 13 bases between them.

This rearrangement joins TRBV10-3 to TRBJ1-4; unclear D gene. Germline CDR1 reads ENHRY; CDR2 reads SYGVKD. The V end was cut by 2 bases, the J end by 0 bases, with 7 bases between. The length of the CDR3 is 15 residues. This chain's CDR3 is CAISENVATNEKLFF. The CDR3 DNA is TGTGCCATCAGTGAGAACGTTGCAACTAATGAAAAACTGTTTTTT.

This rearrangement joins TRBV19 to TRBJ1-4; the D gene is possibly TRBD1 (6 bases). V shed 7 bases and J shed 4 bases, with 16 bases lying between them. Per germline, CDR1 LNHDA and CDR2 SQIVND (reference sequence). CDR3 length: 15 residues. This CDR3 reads CASTQRGRINEKLFF. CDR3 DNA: TGTGCCAGTACCCAGCGGGGGCGAATTAATGAAAAACTGTTTTTT. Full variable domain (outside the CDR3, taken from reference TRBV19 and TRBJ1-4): DGGITQSPKYLFRKEGQNVTLSCEQNLNHDAMYWYRQDPGQGLRLIYYSQIVNDFQKGDIAEGYSVSREKKESFPLTVTSAQKNPTAFYLCASTQRGRINEKLFFGSGTQLSVL.

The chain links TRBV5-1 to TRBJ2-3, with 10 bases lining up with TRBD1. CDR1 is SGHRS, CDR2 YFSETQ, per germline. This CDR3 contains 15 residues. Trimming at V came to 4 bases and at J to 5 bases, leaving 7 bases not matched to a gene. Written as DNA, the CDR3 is TGCGCCAGCAGCCTTGACAGGGGGCATGGAGATACGCAGTATTTT. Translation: CASSLDRGHGDTQYF.

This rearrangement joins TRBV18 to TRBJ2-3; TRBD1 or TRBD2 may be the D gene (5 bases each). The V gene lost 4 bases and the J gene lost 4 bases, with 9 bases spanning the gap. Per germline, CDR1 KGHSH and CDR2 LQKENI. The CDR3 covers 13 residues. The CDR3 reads CASSLRDADTQYF. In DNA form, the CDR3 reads TGTGCCAGCTCACTACGGGACGCAGATACGCAGTATTTT.

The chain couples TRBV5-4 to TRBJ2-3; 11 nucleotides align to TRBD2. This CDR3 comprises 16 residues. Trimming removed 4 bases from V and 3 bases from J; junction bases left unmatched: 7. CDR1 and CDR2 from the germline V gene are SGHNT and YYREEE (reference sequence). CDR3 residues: CASSPLAGGATDTQYF. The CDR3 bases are TGTGCCAGCAGCCCGTTAGCGGGAGGGGCTACAGATACGCAGTATTTT.

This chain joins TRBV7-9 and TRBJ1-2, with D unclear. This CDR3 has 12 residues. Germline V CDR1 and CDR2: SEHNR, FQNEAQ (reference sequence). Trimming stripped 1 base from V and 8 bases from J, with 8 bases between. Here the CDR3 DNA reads TGTGCCAGCAGCTTAGTTGAGGGAGGCTACACCTTC. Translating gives CASSLVEGGYTF.

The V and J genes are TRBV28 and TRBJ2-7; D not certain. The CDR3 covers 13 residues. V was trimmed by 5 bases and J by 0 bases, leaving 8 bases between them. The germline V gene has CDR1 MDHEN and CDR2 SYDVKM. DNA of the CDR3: TGTGCCAGCAGTCGCACAGCCTCCTACGAGCAGTACTTC. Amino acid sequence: CASSRTASYEQYF.

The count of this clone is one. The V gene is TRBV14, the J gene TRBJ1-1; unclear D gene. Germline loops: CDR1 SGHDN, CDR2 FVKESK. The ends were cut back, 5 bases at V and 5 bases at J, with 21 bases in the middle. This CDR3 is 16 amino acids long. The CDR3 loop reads CASSRYSLEEGTEAFF. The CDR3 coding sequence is TGTGCCAGCAGCAGATACTCCCTGGAGGAGGGAACTGAAGCTTTCTTT.

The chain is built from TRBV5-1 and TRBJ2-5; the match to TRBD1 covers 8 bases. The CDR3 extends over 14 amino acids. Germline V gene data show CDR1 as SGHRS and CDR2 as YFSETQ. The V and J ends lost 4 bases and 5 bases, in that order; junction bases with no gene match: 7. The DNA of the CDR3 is TGCGCCAGCAGCCCGGACAGGGTAGGGGAGACCCAGTACTTC. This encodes CASSPDRVGETQYF.

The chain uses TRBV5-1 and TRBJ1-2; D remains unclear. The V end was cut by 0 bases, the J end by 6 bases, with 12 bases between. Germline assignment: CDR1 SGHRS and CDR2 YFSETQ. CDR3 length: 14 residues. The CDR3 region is CASSLDEGANGYTF. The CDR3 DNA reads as TGCGCCAGCAGCTTGGACGAGGGAGCCAATGGCTACACCTTC.

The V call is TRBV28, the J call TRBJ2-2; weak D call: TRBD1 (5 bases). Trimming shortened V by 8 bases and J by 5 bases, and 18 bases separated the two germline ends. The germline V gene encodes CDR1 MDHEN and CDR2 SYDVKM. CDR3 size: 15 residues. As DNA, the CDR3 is TGTGCCAGCTTGGGGTCGCAGGGAAGTACCGGGGAGCTGTTTTTT. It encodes CASLGSQGSTGELFF.

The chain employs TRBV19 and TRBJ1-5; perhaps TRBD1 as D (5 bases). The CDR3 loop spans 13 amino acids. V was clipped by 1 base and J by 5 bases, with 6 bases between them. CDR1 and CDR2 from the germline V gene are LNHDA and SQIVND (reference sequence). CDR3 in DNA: TGTGCCAGTAGTATAGGGGGACATCAGCCCCAGCATTTT. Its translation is CASSIGGHQPQHF.